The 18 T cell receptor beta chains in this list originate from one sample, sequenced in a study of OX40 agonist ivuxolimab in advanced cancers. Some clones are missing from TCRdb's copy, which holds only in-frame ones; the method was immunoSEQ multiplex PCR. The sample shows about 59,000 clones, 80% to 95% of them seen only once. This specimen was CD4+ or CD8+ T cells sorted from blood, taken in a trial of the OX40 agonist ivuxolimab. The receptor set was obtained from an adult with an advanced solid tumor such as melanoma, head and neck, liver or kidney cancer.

CDR3: CAWSVAPVHGYTF. In DNA, the CDR3 is TGTGCCTGGAGTGTAGCTCCGGTCCATGGCTACACCTTC. V and J are TRBV30 and TRBJ1-2; no firm D call. This CDR3 has 13 residues. From germline, CDR1 is GTSNPN and CDR2 SVGIG (reference sequence). The ends were cut back, 0 bases at V and 6 bases at J, with 11 bases in the middle.

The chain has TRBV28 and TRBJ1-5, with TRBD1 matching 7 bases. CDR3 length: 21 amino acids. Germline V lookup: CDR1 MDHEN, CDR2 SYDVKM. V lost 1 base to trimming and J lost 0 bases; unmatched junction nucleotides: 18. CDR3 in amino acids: CASSLLSSPDRTFSSNQPQHF. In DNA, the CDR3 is TGTGCCAGCAGTTTATTAAGCTCCCCGGACAGGACCTTCAGTAGCAATCAGCCCCAGCATTTT.

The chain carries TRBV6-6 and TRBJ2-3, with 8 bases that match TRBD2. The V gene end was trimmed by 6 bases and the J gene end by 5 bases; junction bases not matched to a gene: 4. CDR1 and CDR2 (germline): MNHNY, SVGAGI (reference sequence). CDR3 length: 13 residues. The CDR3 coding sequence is TGTGCCAGCAGGAGGCGGGAGGAAGATACGCAGTATTTT. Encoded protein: CASRRREEDTQYF.

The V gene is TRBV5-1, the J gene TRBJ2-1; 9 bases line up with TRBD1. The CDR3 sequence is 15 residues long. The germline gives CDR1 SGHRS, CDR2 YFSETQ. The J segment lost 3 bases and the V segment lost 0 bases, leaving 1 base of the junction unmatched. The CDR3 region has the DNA TGCGCCAGCAGCTTGGAGGACAGGGGCTACAATGAGCAGTTCTTC. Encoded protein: CASSLEDRGYNEQFF.

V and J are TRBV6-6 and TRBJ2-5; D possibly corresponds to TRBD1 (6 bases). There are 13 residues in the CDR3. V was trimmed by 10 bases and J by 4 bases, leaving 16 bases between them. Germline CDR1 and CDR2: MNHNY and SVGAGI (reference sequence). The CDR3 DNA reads TGTGCCACCCTGGACCTAGGGGGAGAGACCCAGTACTTC. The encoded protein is CATLDLGGETQYF.

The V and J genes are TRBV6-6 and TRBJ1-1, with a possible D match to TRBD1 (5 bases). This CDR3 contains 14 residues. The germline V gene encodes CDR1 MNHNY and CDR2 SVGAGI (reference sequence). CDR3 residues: CASPGPEMNTEAFF. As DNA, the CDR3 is TGTGCGAGCCCGGGACCGGAAATGAACACTGAAGCTTTCTTT.

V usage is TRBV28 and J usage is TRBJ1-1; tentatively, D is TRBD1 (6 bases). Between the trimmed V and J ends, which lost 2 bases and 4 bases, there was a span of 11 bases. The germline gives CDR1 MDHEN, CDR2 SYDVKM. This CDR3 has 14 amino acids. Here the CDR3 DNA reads TGTGCCAGCAGTTTAGGGGGCGGGAGCACTGAAGCTTTCTTT. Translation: CASSLGGGSTEAFF. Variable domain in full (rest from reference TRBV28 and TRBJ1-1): DVKVTQSSRYLVKRTGEKVFLECVQDMDHENMFWYRQDPGLGLRLIYFSYDVKMKEKGDIPEGYSVSREKKERFSLILESASTNQTSMYLCASSLGGGSTEAFFGQGTRLTVV.

In nucleotides, the CDR3 is TGTGCCAGCAGCATGACCGGGACAGGGGGCGAGCAGTACTTC. This encodes CASSMTGTGGEQYF. The chain employs TRBV6-6 and TRBJ2-7; 11 bases map to TRBD1. CDR3 length: 14 residues. Germline V gives CDR1 MNHNY, CDR2 SVGAGI (reference sequence). Trimming took 6 bases from V and 6 from J; bases not matched to a gene: 7.

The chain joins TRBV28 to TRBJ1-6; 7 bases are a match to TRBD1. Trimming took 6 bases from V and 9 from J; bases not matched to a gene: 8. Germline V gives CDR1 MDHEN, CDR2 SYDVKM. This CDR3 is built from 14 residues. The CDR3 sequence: CASRSNRGSSPLHF. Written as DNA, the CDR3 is TGTGCCAGCAGGAGTAACAGGGGAAGTTCACCCCTCCACTTT. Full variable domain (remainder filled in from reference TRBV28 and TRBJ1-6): DVKVTQSSRYLVKRTGEKVFLECVQDMDHENMFWYRQDPGLGLRLIYFSYDVKMKEKGDIPEGYSVSREKKERFSLILESASTNQTSMYLCASRSNRGSSPLHFGNGTRLTVT.

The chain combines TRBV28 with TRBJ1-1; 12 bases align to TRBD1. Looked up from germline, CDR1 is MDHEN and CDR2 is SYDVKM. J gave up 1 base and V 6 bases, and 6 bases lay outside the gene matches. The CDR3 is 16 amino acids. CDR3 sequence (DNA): TGTGCCAGCAGGATAGGGACAGGGGGCAAGAACACTGAAGCTTTCTTT. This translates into CASRIGTGGKNTEAFF.

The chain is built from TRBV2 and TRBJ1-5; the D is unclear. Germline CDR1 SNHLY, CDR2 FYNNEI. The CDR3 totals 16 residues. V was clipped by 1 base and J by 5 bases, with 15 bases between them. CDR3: CASSEGIPDDYQPQHF. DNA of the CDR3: TGTGCCAGCAGTGAAGGAATACCAGATGATTATCAGCCCCAGCATTTT.

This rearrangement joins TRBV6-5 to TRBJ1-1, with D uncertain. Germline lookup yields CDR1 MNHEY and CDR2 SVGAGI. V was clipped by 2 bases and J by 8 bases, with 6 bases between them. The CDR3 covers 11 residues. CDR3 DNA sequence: TGTGCCAGCAGTTACGGTCGCGAAGCTTTCTTT. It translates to CASSYGREAFF.

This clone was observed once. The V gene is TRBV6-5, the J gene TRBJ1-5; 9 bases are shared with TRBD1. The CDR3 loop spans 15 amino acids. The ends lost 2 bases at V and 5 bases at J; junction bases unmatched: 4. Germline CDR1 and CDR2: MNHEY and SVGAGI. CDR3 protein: CASSYAYRGHQPQHF. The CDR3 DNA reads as TGTGCCAGCAGTTACGCTTACAGGGGGCATCAGCCCCAGCATTTT.

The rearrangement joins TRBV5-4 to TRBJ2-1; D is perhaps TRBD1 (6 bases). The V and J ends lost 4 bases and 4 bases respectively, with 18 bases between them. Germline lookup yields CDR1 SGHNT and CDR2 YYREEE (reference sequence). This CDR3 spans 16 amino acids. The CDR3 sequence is CASSTAGTSDYNEQFF. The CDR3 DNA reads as TGTGCCAGCAGCACCGCCGGGACAAGCGATTACAATGAGCAGTTCTTC. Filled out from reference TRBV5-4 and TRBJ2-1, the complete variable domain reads ETGVTQSPTHLIKTRGQQVTLRCSSQSGHNTVSWYQQALGQGPQFIFQYYREEENGRGNFPPRFSGLQFPNYSSELNVNALELDDSALYLCASSTAGTSDYNEQFFGPGTRLTVL.

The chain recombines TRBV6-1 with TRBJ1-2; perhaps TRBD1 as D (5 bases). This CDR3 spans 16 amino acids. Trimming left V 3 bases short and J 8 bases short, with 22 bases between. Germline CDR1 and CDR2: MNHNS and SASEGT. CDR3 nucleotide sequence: TGTGCCAGCAGTGACATCGTGCACCTCAGGGTGGGGGGCTACACCTTC. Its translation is CASSDIVHLRVGGYTF.

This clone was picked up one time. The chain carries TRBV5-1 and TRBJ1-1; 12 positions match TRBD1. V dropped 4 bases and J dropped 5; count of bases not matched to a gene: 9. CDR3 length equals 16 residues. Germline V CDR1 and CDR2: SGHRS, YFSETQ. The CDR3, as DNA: TGCGCCAGCAGCAAGGGGACAGGGGGCGTTGGGACTGAAGCTTTCTTT. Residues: CASSKGTGGVGTEAFF.

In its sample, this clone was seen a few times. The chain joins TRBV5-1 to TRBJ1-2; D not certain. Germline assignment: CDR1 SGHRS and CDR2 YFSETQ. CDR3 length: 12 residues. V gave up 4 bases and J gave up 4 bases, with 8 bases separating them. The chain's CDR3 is CASSLGLYGYTF. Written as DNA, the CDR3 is TGCGCCAGCAGCCTAGGCCTCTATGGCTACACCTTC.

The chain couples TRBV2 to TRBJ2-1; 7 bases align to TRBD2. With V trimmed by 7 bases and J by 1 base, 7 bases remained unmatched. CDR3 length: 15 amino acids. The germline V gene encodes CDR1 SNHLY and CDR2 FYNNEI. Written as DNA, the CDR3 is TGTGCCAGCAAGGGTAGCGGGCCATCCTACAATGAGCAGTTCTTC. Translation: CASKGSGPSYNEQFF.